These 9 T cell receptor beta chains were all obtained from the same sample, sequenced in a study of CD4+ T cells in melanoma. The method was immunoSEQ multiplex PCR; TCRdb's version includes in-frame clones alone and lacks a portion of them. Of about 18,000 clones in the sample, roughly 80% were seen once. The sample taken for sequencing was cells from a culture (not recorded whether cultured in vitro). The receptors were gathered from a human donor with melanoma.

This clone was picked up a small number of times. The genes are TRBV25-1 and TRBJ1-4, with D possibly matching TRBD1 (5 bases). The CDR3 contains 16 residues. Germline CDR1 MGHDK, CDR2 SYGVNS. V lost 1 base, J lost 0 bases, and 9 bases lay in between. CDR3 bases: TGTGCCAGCAGTGAATTAGGAGGGGCAACTAATGAAAAACTGTTTTTT. It translates to CASSELGGATNEKLFF.

This chain links TRBV6-1 with TRBJ2-5; D not resolved. The CDR3 covers 16 residues. Germline values: CDR1 MNHNS, CDR2 SASEGT. The germline V and J ends were trimmed by 2 bases and 3 bases, with 16 bases remaining between them. CDR3 DNA: TGTGCCAGCAGTGAATGGCGACTGACGGATAAAGAGACCCAGTACTTC. Translated: CASSEWRLTDKETQYF.

The chain links TRBV19 to TRBJ2-3, with 7 bases that match TRBD1. Germline CDR1 and CDR2: LNHDA and SQIVND (reference sequence). The CDR3 totals 15 residues. Trimming cost V 7 bases and J 2 bases; bases outside gene matches: 9. The CDR3 loop reads CASTPGQSFTDTQYF. Written as DNA, the CDR3 is TGTGCCAGTACCCCGGGACAGAGCTTCACAGATACGCAGTATTTT.

The J gene is TRBJ2-7, the V gene TRBV2; D possibly corresponds to TRBD2 (5 bases). Trimming took 2 bases from V and 1 from J, leaving 9 bases between them. The CDR3 consists of 14 residues. Germline values: CDR1 SNHLY, CDR2 FYNNEI. The CDR3 sequence: CASSERSGSYEQYF. DNA of the CDR3: TGTGCCAGCAGTGAAAGGAGCGGTTCCTACGAGCAGTACTTC.

The V call is TRBV7-6, the J call TRBJ1-2; no clear D gene. Trimming removed 1 base at V and 8 bases at J, with 11 bases between. In germline, CDR1 is SGHVS, CDR2 FNYEAQ. The length of the CDR3 is 13 residues. CDR3 DNA sequence: TGTGCCAGCAGCTTAGGGGGTTCGCAGGGCTACACCTTC. Translated, it gives CASSLGGSQGYTF.

The gene calls are TRBV7-6 and TRBJ2-3, with D hard to call. The CDR3 runs to 12 residues. V lost 5 bases, J lost 3 bases, and 6 bases lay in between. The V gene's germline CDR1 is SGHVS and CDR2 FNYEAQ. The CDR3 loop is CASSTRTDTQYF. The CDR3 DNA reads TGTGCCAGCAGCACTCGGACAGATACGCAGTATTTT.

This clone is categorized as medium-sized. This sequence joins TRBV29-1 and TRBJ1-1; 10 positions agree with TRBD1. V lost 7 bases and J lost 4; bases outside the gene matches: 15. The CDR3 is 16 residues long. Germline CDR1 reads SQVTM; CDR2 reads ANQGSEA. DNA of the CDR3: TGCAGCGCCTACTCCGGTGGGACAGGGGTCCCCACTGAAGCTTTCTTT. Translating gives CSAYSGGTGVPTEAFF.

The chain carries TRBV5-1 and TRBJ1-3; D might be TRBD1 (6 bases). Germline lookup yields CDR1 SGHRS and CDR2 YFSETQ. The CDR3 runs 16 residues. V lost 2 bases and J 1 base, leaving 13 bases between the germline ends. The CDR3 loop is CASSFDPRGSGNTIYF. As DNA, the CDR3 is TGCGCCAGCAGCTTTGACCCTAGGGGGTCTGGAAACACCATATATTTT.

The chain carries TRBV7-2 and TRBJ2-7; TRBD2 aligns across 7 bases. V was pared by 2 bases and J by 4 bases, with 8 bases of the junction left unmatched. The CDR3 consists of 15 residues. Germline assignment: CDR1 SGHTA and CDR2 FQGNSA. CDR3 residues: CASSLPAGIKYEQYF. CDR3 bases: TGTGCCAGCAGCTTACCAGCGGGGATCAAATACGAGCAGTACTTC. The variable domain in full, completed from reference TRBV7-2 and TRBJ2-7, reads GAGVSQSPSNKVTEKGKDVELRCDPISGHTALYWYRQSLGQGLEFLIYFQGNSAPDKSGLPSDRFSAERTGGSVSTLTIQRTQQEDSAVYLCASSLPAGIKYEQYFGPGTRLTVT.